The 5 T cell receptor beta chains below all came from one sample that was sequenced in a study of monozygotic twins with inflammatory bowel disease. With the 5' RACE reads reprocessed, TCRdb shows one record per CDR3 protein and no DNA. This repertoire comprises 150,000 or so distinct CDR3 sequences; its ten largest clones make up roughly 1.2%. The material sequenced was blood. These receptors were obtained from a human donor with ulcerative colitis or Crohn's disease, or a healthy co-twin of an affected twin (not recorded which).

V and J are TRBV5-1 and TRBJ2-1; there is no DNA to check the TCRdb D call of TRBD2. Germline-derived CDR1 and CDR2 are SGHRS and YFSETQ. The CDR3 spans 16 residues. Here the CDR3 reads CASSLVLAGGYNEQFF.

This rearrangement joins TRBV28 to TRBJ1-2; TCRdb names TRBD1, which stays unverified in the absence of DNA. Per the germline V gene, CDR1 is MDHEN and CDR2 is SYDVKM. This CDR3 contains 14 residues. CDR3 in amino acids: CASRPSGGGGGYTF.

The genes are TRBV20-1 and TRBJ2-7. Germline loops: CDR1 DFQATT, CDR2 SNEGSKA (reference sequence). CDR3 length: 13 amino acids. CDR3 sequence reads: CSAPTYSSYEQYF.

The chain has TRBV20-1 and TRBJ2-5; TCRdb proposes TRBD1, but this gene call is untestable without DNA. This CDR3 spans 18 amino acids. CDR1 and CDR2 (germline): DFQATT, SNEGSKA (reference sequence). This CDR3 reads CSARLDIVGLALQETQYF.

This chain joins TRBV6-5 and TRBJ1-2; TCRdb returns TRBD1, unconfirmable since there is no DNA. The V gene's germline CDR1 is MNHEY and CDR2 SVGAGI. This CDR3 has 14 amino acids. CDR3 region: CASSYVYRADGYTF.